These 17 T cell receptor beta chains came from one sample sequenced in a study of CD8 T cells in Susac syndrome. An input of roughly 0.45 to 1 ug of RNA was subjected to reverse transcription using random hexamers. TCRdb itself ran the immunoSEQ multiplex PCR reads through MiXCR, one entry per CDR3 protein. The data hold approximately 57,000 distinct CDR3 sequences, with 95% observed a single time. Sequencing input: CD8+ T cells from PBMCs. These TCRs come from a human donor with Susac syndrome.

This chain links TRBV9 with TRBJ1-6; no firm D call. Deletions cut 0 bases from V and 0 bases from J, with 7 bases between. CDR3 size: 16 residues. Germline V CDR1 and CDR2: SGDLS, YYNGEE. The CDR3 DNA reads as TGTGCCAGCAGCGTAGGAGTGAGCTCCTATAATTCACCCCTCCACTTT. It translates to CASSVGVSSYNSPLHF.

The chain recombines TRBV9 with TRBJ2-3; D not resolved. This CDR3 contains 14 residues. From germline, CDR1 is SGDLS and CDR2 YYNGEE. V lost 3 bases and J lost 2, with 10 bases in between. Written as DNA, the CDR3 is TGTGCCAGCAGCGAACAGTTCGACACAGATACGCAGTATTTT. Amino acid sequence: CASSEQFDTDTQYF.

For this clonotype: This CDR3 fails to terminate in the conserved phenylalanine or tryptophan, so it likely reflects a read error. V and J are TRBV13 and TRBJ2-1, with D unresolved. Trimming stripped 5 bases from V and 5 bases from J, with 10 bases between. The CDR3 consists of 13 residues. CDR1 and CDR2 from the germline V gene are PRHDT and FYEKMQ (reference sequence). The CDR3 region is CASSRRVDNEQFL. DNA of the CDR3: TGTGCCAGCAGCCGGCGCGTTGACAATGAGCAGTTCCTC.

This clonotype has just one count. The chain carries TRBV7-9 and TRBJ2-1; D is perhaps TRBD2 (6 bases). The CDR3 is 11 amino acids. Deletions cut 8 bases from V and 10 bases from J, with 12 bases between. The V gene's germline CDR1 is SEHNR and CDR2 FQNEAQ (reference sequence). The CDR3: CASLEGREQFF. The DNA of the CDR3 is TGTGCCAGCCTGGAGGGTCGGGAGCAGTTCTTC.

The chain carries TRBV14 and TRBJ1-2; 9 nucleotides align to TRBD1. The germline gives CDR1 SGHDN, CDR2 FVKESK. V lost 2 bases, J lost 5 bases, and 3 bases stayed unmatched. The CDR3 is made up of 14 amino acids. CDR3 protein: CASSQRDRDYGYTF. DNA for the CDR3: TGTGCCAGCAGCCAACGGGACAGGGATTATGGCTACACCTTC.

The chain uses TRBV9 and TRBJ1-1; D is unclear. The CDR3 consists of 14 residues. Germline CDR1 is SGDLS and CDR2 is YYNGEE. V lost 0 bases and J lost 0, with 6 bases in between. DNA for the CDR3: TGTGCCAGCAGCGTAGGCGGAATGAACACTGAAGCTTTCTTT. As protein: CASSVGGMNTEAFF. Full variable domain (missing parts from reference TRBV9 and TRBJ1-1): DSGVTQTPKHLITATGQRVTLRCSPRSGDLSVYWYQQSLDQGLQFLIQYYNGEERAKGNILERFSAQQFPDLHSELNLSSLELGDSALYFCASSVGGMNTEAFFGQGTRLTVV.

The chain employs TRBV2 and TRBJ2-2; a weak D match, TRBD2 (5 bases). The CDR3 runs to 16 residues. With 7 bases removed from V and 6 bases from J, the gap between germline ends came to 21 bases. Germline V gene lookup returns CDR1 SNHLY and CDR2 FYNNEI. CDR3 protein: CASTWTPGVVAGELFF. The CDR3 DNA reads TGTGCCAGCACCTGGACTCCTGGTGTGGTCGCCGGGGAGCTGTTTTTT. The variable domain in full, completed from reference TRBV2 and TRBJ2-2, reads EPEVTQTPSHQVTQMGQEVILRCVPISNHLYFYWYRQILGQKVEFLVSFYNNEISEKSEIFDDQFSVERPDGSNFTLKIRSTKLEDSAMYFCASTWTPGVVAGELFFGEGSRLTVL.

The rearrangement uses TRBV6-5 and TRBJ2-1, with D tentatively TRBD1 (6 bases). The CDR3 has 15 residues. CDR1 and CDR2 from the germline V gene are MNHEY and SVGAGI. The ends were cut back, 0 bases at V and 6 bases at J, with 12 bases in the middle. For the CDR3, the DNA is TGTGCCAGCAGTTACTCTTTATCGACAGGCAATGAGCAGTTCTTC. This encodes CASSYSLSTGNEQFF.

V and J are TRBV9 and TRBJ2-5; 7 bases are shared with TRBD1. There are 14 residues in the CDR3. With 3 bases clipped from V and 2 bases from J, the junction kept 4 bases outside the gene matches. The germline gives CDR1 SGDLS, CDR2 YYNGEE. Written as DNA, the CDR3 is TGTGCCAGCAGCGCCACAGGGGCACAAGAGACCCAGTACTTC. It yields the protein CASSATGAQETQYF.

The V gene is TRBV20-1, the J gene TRBJ1-6, with 7 positions matching TRBD1. In germline, CDR1 is DFQATT, CDR2 SNEGSKA (reference sequence). The J segment lost 2 bases and the V segment lost 2 bases, leaving 12 bases of the junction unmatched. The CDR3 runs to 18 residues. The chain's CDR3 is CSARPELQGQTYNSPLHF. The CDR3 nucleotides read TGCAGTGCTAGACCAGAATTACAGGGGCAAACCTATAATTCACCCCTCCACTTT.

This clonotype appeared once. The chain combines TRBV28 with TRBJ2-7; 7 bases agree with TRBD2. The CDR3 covers 13 residues. J was trimmed by 0 bases and V by 8 bases; bases with no gene match: 4. The germline gives CDR1 MDHEN, CDR2 SYDVKM. CDR3 in amino acids: CASGRGSSYEQYF. The CDR3 DNA follows: TGTGCCAGCGGGCGGGGGAGCTCCTACGAGCAGTACTTC.

V and J are TRBV6-6 and TRBJ1-5; tentatively, D is TRBD1 (5 bases). Germline V CDR1 and CDR2: MNHNY, SVGAGI (reference sequence). The CDR3 has 15 amino acids. Trimming removed 2 bases from V and 0 bases from J, with 8 bases in between. The CDR3, as DNA: TGTGCCAGCAGTTACCCGCAGGGTAGCAATCAGCCCCAGCATTTT. This translates into CASSYPQGSNQPQHF.

The V gene is TRBV3-1, the J gene TRBJ2-5; a possible D gene is TRBD2 (5 bases). The V and J ends lost 2 bases and 2 bases respectively, with 9 bases between them. The CDR3 totals 14 residues. Germline V gene lookup returns CDR1 LGHDT and CDR2 YNNKEL (reference sequence). CDR3 DNA sequence: TGTGCCAGCAGCCAACCGGGATCGCAAGAGACCCAGTACTTC. Encoded protein: CASSQPGSQETQYF.

This chain connects TRBV9 to TRBJ2-2; 8 positions match TRBD2. The CDR3 has 17 amino acids. Germline V lookup: CDR1 SGDLS, CDR2 YYNGEE. Losses at the gene ends were 3 bases for V and 1 base for J; bases not matched to a gene: 8. The CDR3 sequence: CASSASLSGGNTGELFF. Written as DNA, the CDR3 is TGTGCCAGCAGCGCGTCGCTAAGCGGGGGGAACACCGGGGAGCTGTTTTTT.

This clonotype has just one count. CDR3: CASSLRDGGIHSNQPQHF. The CDR3, as DNA: TGCGCCAGCAGCCTTCGGGACGGCGGGATTCATAGCAATCAGCCCCAGCATTTT. J is TRBJ1-5 and V is TRBV4-1; D perhaps matches TRBD1 (5 bases). Germline loops: CDR1 MGHRA, CDR2 YSYEKL. The CDR3 sequence is 18 residues long. V gave up 4 bases and J gave up 0 bases, with 19 bases separating them.

V and J are TRBV12-3 or TRBV12-4 and TRBJ2-3; TRBD2 matches at 8 bases. CDR3 length equals 15 residues. Trimming removed 6 bases from V and 3 bases from J; junction bases left unmatched: 8. In DNA, the CDR3 is TGTGCCAGCAGCCCCCTAGCGGGCCGAACAGATACGCAGTATTTT. Protein product: CASSPLAGRTDTQYF.

V is TRBV7-8 and J is TRBJ1-5; TRBD1 is a possible D gene (5 bases). Germline values: CDR1 SGHVS, CDR2 FQNEAQ. The CDR3 is 14 residues long. Trimming pared 4 bases from V and 1 base from J, leaving 8 bases between. CDR3 region: CASSSGPSNQPQHF. The CDR3, as DNA: TGTGCCAGCAGCTCGGGACCCAGCAATCAGCCCCAGCATTTT.